This T cell receptor (beta chain) was identified during a study of T cells in Graves' hyperthyroidism and ophthalmopathy. The investigators amplified TCR beta CDR3 regions from RNA transcripts. An initial round of RT-PCR targeting the TCR CDR3 relied on the HTBI primer set. TCRdb passed the multiplex PCR reads through MiXCR, listing each CDR3 protein once. The table lists 500,000 to 650,000 distinct CDR3 sequences, around 13% of them singletons, with around 13% in the top ten. This clonotype was detected ten times or more. Its target is not known. The V segment lost 3 bases and the J segment 8 bases; nucleotides outside the gene matches: 6. Germline lookup yields CDR1 DFQATT and CDR2 SNEGSKA (reference sequence). The CDR3 extends over 13 amino acids. Findings and caveats of the study: Blood samples included most of the expanded thyroid clonotypes exceeding 0.001.

Sample: blood. The chain combines TRBV20-1 with TRBJ1-4; 7 nucleotides line up with TRBD1. The clonotype originates from a woman between 50 and 59 years old with Graves' ophthalmopathy. Here the CDR3 DNA reads TGCAGTGCTAGTGACAGGGTGAGGGAAAAACTGTTTTTT. It translates to CSASDRVREKLFF.